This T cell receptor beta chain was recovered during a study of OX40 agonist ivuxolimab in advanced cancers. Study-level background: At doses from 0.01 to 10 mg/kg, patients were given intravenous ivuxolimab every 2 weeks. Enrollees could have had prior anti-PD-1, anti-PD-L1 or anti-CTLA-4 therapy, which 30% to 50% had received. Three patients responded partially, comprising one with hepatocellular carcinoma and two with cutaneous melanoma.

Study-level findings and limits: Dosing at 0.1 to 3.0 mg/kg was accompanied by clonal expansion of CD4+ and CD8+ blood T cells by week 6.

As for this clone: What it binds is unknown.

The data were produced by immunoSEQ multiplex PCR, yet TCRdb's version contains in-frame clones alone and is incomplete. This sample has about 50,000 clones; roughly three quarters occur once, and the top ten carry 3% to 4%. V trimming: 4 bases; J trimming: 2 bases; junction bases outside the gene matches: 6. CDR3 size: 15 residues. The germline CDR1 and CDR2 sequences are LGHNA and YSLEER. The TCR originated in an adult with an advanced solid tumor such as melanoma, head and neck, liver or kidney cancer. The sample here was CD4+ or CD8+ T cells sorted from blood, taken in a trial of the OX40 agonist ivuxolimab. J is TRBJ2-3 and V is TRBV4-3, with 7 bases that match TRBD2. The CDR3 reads CASSRAGRYTDTQYF. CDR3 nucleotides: TGCGCCAGCAGCCGAGCGGGGCGATACACAGATACGCAGTATTTT.